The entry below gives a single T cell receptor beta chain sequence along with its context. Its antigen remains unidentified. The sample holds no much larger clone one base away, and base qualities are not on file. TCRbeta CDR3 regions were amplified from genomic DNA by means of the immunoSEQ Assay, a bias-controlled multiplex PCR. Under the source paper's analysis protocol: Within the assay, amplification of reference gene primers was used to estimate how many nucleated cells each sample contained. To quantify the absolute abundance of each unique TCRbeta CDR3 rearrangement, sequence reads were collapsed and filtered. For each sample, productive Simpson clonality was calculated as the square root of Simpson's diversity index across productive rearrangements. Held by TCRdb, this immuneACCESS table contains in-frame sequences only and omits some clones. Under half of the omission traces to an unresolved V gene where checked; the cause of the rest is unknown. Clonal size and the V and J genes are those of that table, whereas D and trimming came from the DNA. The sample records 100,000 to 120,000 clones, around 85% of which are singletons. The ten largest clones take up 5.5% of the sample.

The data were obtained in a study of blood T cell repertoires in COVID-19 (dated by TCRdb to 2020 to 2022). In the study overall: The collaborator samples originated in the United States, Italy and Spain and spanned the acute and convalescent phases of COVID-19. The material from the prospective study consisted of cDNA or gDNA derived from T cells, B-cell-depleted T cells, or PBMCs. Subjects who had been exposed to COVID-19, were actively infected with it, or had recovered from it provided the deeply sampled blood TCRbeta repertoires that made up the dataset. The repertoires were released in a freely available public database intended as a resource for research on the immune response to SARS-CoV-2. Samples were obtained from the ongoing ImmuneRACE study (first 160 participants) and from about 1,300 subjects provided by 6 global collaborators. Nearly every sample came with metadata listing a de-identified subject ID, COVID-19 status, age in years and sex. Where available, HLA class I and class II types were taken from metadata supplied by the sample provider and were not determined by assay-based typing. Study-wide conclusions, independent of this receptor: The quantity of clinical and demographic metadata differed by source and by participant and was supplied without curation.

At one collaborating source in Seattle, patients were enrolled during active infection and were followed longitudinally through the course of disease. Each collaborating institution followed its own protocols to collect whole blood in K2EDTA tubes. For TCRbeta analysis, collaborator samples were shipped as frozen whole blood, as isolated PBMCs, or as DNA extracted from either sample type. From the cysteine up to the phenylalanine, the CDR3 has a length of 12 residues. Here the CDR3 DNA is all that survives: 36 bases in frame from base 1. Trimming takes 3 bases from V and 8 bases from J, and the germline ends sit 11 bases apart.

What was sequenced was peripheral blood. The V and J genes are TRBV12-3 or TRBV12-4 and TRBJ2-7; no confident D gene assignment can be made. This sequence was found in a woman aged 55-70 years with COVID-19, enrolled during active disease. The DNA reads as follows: TGTGCCAGCAGTTTTGCCCTAACCCAGCAGTACTTC. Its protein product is CASSFALTQQYF.